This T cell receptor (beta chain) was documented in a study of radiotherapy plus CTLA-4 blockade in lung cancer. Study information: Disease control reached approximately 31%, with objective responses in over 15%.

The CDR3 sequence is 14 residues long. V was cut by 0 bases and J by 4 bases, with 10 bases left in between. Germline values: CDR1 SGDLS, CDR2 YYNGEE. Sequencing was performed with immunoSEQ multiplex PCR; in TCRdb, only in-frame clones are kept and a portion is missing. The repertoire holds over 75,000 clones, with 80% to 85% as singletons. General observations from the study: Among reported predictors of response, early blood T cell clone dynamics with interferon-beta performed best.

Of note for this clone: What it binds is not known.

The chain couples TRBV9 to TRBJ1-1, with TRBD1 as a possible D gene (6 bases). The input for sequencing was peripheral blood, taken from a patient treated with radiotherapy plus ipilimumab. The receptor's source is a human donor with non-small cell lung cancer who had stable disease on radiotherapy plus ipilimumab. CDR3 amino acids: CASSVEEGGTEAFF. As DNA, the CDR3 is TGTGCCAGCAGCGTAGAGGAGGGGGGCACTGAAGCTTTCTTT. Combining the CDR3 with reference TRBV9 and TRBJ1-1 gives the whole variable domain DSGVTQTPKHLITATGQRVTLRCSPRSGDLSVYWYQQSLDQGLQFLIQYYNGEERAKGNILERFSAQQFPDLHSELNLSSLELGDSALYFCASSVEEGGTEAFFGQGTRLTVV.